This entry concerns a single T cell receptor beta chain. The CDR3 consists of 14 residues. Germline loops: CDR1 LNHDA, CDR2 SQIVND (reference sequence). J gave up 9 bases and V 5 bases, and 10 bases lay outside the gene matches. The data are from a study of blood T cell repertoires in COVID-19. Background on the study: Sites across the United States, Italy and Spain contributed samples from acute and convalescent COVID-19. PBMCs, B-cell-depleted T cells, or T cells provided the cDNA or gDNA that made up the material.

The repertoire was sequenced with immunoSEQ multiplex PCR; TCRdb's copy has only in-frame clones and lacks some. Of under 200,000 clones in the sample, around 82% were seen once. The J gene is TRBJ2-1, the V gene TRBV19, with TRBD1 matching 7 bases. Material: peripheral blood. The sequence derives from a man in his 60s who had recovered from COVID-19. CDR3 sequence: CASSSPDRASEQFF. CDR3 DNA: TGTGCCAGTAGTTCCCCCGACAGGGCAAGTGAGCAGTTCTTC.